This TCR beta chain was sequenced in a study of cytomegalovirus exposure and HLA in healthy donors (dated by TCRdb to 2015 to 2018). Regarding the study in general: According to an earlier analysis of 587 of the donors, about 179 million T cells yielded over 100 million unique TCR beta sequences and 276 Gb of sequence data. The study used immunosequencing to profile the T cell repertoires of approximately 630 subjects and linked those repertoires to cytomegalovirus serostatus. The number of typed donors differed by locus: about 620-640 for A, B, C, DRB1 and DQB1; approximately 540 for DQA1; some 590 for DPA1; and approximately 450 for DPB1. Besides the first cohort of approximately 670 subjects, a separate validation cohort made up of roughly 120 different subjects was used. Of the 350 to 400 genotyped donors, around 81% fell in the genetic ancestry cluster associated with self-reported Caucasian donors. To predict cytomegalovirus infection status, the study brought together high-throughput TCR immunosequencing, statistical association of individual TCRs with disease status, and machine learning. On average, roughly 250,000 unique TCR beta nucleotide sequences were sequenced per donor among a few hundred genotyped donors of the cohort, with 15% to 20% of those sequences being non-productive. Every repertoire in the discovery cohort had been generated on one and the same sequencing platform. Alongside the repertoire data, information on donor age, sex, ethnicity and CMV serostatus was compiled. A later analysis re-analyzed previously published TCR beta repertoires from about 600 donors and added high-resolution HLA genotyping to study TCR occurrence patterns. Rather than drawing on any new phenotypic data, the later analysis identified candidate immune exposures from TCR beta sequences and the way those sequences occurred across donors. Approximately 310 gigabases of sequencing data and tens of millions of unique TCR sequences were included in an early release covering under 650 HLA-typed donors. HLA typing included class I and class II loci at four-digit resolution. In an earlier analysis of 587 of the donors, high-throughput TCR beta sequencing was used to judge whether each TCR beta V gene segment behaved as functional or pseudogenic. About 5 DR-DQ haplotypes were handled as single units for association and clustering, since linkage in the cohort was strong. The aim of the study was to test whether cataloging public T cell receptors could identify signatures of past pathogen exposure. A later genetic analysis took genome-wide SNP genotypes for about three fifths of the roughly 700 donors and used that subset as a discovery cohort. Overall study results and their limits: The classifier was reported to diagnose cytomegalovirus status with high specificity and sensitivity in both the original cohort and the validation cohort. A later analysis reported that several top co-occurrence clusters appeared linked to parvovirus B19, influenza, CMV and Epstein-Barr virus. In vitro tests confirmed that a few of the cytomegalovirus-associated TCR beta chains recognize cytomegalovirus antigens. A later analysis found that most CMV-associated TCR beta chains appeared HLA-restricted, with HLA associations seemingly driven largely by CMV exposure. According to a later genetic analysis, donors in an Asian-associated ancestry cluster had fewer N-insertions in productive TCRs than the approximately 690-donor mean. Broadly in line with IMGT annotations, most TCR beta V segments showed up in productive rearrangements about 87% or about 30% of the time in an earlier analysis of some 590 of the donors. The cohort was sequenced for TCR beta chains only, and without alpha or paired-chain data the features that could be detected were limited. A further reported finding was that TCR beta sequences accurately predicted the HLA-A and HLA-B alleles for most subjects in the first cohort. At a false discovery rate of 0.05, a later analysis linked under 20,000 TCR beta sequences to specific HLA alleles. The sequencing pipeline was judged likely to have produced a cluster of highly shared sequence variants as a technical artifact. Because counts were too low, roughly 18 rarely observed V segments, including chromosome 9 orphons, were left out of the earlier analysis of several hundred of the donors. A later analysis found that HLA-associated TCR beta chains were more clonally expanded and had lower generation probabilities than equally common non-associated chains. Assigning TCR associations to individual alleles was difficult when HLA alleles, especially DR and DQ, strongly co-occurred. A later analysis found that TCR association rates varied across HLA loci, with DRB1 alleles showing the most associated TCRs and HLA-C alleles the fewest. In a later genetic analysis, a missense DCLRE1C variant was associated with V-gene and J-gene trimming of TCR beta chains, and the association was replicated in an independent cohort. Because HLA typing was missing for some donors at each locus, association tests included only the typed subset. According to the authors, the approach could potentially be generalized to other disease states and immunological phenotypes. Linkage disequilibrium might explain the correlated functional status among segregating V segments, but an unknown experimental factor could not be ruled out. Sequencing depth was assumed to be roughly uniform across donors in the presence/absence analyses, though that assumption may not hold. The study gave a list of roughly 150 TCR beta chains associated with cytomegalovirus. CMV serostatus was the only immune exposure information available for the cohort. Most TCR sequences were observed very rarely across donors, whereas some public TCRs were present in many individuals. Some IMGT-functional V segments, including TRBV6-2 and TRBV6-3, could not be told apart with the 87-base-pair reads, so those segments were excluded.

A word on this clone: Its recognized antigen is unknown. No qualities accompany the bases; no much larger clone lies one base away.

The cohort consisted of 666 healthy bone marrow donors. At the time of sampling, every cohort member was nominally healthy, though immune exposures that went unrecorded were likely present. The donor tested CMV seronegative, placing the donor among the 350 or so seronegative members of the cohort. Each donor provided a peripheral blood sample, and peripheral blood mononuclear cells were used for TCR beta sequencing. Genomic DNA was extracted from the blood cell samples with the Qiagen DNeasy Blood Extraction Kit. Its CDR3 holds 13 amino acids, cysteine through phenylalanine. CDR3 DNA is the only sequence kept; it has 39 bases, read in frame from the first base. V loses 0 bases of germline sequence and J loses 3 bases, and the interval between the two ends is 8 bases. The germline V gene (reference sequence) provides CDR1 GTSNPN and CDR2 SVGIG. Library method: the immunoSEQ multiplex PCR assay. The multiplex PCR relied on a mix of 60 forward primers for TCR Vbeta segments and 13 reverse primers for TCR Jbeta segments. The CDR3 region of rearranged TCR beta genes was amplified from genomic DNA by a multiplex PCR assay. The amplified TCR beta libraries were sequenced on the Illumina HiSeq System as 87-base-pair reads. Concerning the study's data processing: A later analysis counted 75 million to 100 million unique TCR beta chains across the 670 or so repertoires, and around 12 million of these chains were shared by at least two donors. Raw reads were error-corrected and collapsed into unique sequences by a nearest-neighbor algorithm in which closely related sequences were merged to remove PCR and sequencing errors. To assign V, D and J gene segments, CDR3 sequences were aligned to IMGT reference sequences. For a sequence to be retained, a match of at least six nucleotides was required to both a V gene segment and a J gene segment. Rearrangements were called productive when the CDR3 lacked stop codons and stayed in frame with V and J; all others were non-productive. Following IMGT convention, CDR3 was defined as the stretch from the second conserved V-encoded cysteine to the conserved J-encoded phenylalanine. Sequences without an unambiguous match to a single V gene segment were excluded from the earlier analysis of 450 to 650 of the donors. In an earlier analysis of about 590 of the donors, a V segment was called functional when productive rearrangements were above 56.7%, and segregating when the standard deviation between donors exceeded 5%. A statistical classification framework was built to diagnose cytomegalovirus status from the catalog of TCR beta chain sequences. In a later analysis, V and J genes were assigned by comparing TCR nucleotide sequences against IMGT/GENE-DB human TR gene sequences. A later analysis assigned CDR3 sequences and most-parsimonious VDJ recombination scenarios with the TCRdist pipeline. In a later analysis, every TCR beta chain was defined by the combination of its CDR3 amino acid sequence and its V-gene family, and reads without a unique V-gene family were dropped. To address suspected cross-contamination and a sequencing artifact, a later analysis removed 450 to 700 highly shared, low-generation-probability nucleotide sequences. In a later analysis, a clonal expansion index for each public chain was calculated from normalized within-repertoire ranks of inferred template counts. In a later analysis, generation probabilities were computed using a VDJ recombination model fitted to out-of-frame rearrangements, and the results were checked against IGoR. In a later analysis, hypergeometric tests were used to score TCR-TCR, TCR-HLA and TCR-CMV co-occurrence, with a repertoire-size bias correction applied to TCR pairs. To estimate false discovery rates, a later analysis permuted the HLA or CMV assignments 20 times. A later analysis grouped co-occurring TCRs with DBSCAN, adding TCRdist sequence similarity when clustering within HLA-allele-positive subsets. Repertoires with fewer than 30,000 or more than 120,000 public chains, plus five repertoires with anomalous nucleotide sharing, were excluded from co-occurrence clustering. TCRdb's version of the immuneACCESS table is confined to in-frame rearrangements and falls short of the full clone set. An unresolved V gene accounts for under half of the shortfall where checked; the remainder is of unknown origin. That table is the source of V, J and clone size, and D and trimming were worked out from the DNA. Across this sample there are about 170,000 clones, with more than 60% seen only once. The ten top clones hold about 3.1% of the sample.

The chain employs TRBV30 and TRBJ1-2; D gene: possibly TRBD1, on 6 matching bases. The clonotype was recovered from a female donor in good health and CMV-seronegative. The specimen was PBMCs. The CDR3: CAWSVEGDYGYTF. The nucleotide sequence reads as follows: TGTGCCTGGAGTGTAGAGGGGGACTATGGCTACACCTTC.